The T cell receptor (beta chain) described here comes from a study of blood T cells in healthy people across ages. Notes on the study in general: Underestimates were what the diversity estimates from one million T cells were considered to be.

The germline V and J ends were trimmed by 2 bases and 4 bases, with 9 bases remaining between them. CDR3 length equals 14 residues. The second PCR ran about 7 to 12 cycles with a sample-barcoded 5' primer and J-beta primers. TCRdb recomputed calls from the 5' RACE reads with MiXCR, one row per CDR3 protein. Of about a million distinct CDR3 sequences in the sample, 35% to 40% are singletons; the top ten hold 10% to 15%. A note on this clonotype: Its cognate antigen is unknown.

The individuals who served as donors were healthy Caucasians living in Russia, aged about 6 to 90. The clonotype was recovered from a man aged 18 to 29 in good health. The material sequenced was blood. The chain is built from TRBV12-3 or TRBV12-4 and TRBJ2-4; D gene ambiguous. This CDR3 is CASSLTGRKNIQYF. CDR3 coding DNA: TGTGCCAGCAGTTTAACCGGCAGAAAAAACATTCAGTACTTC.